The rows below give T cell receptor beta chains drawn from one sample of a study of T cells in Graves' hyperthyroidism and ophthalmopathy. From the multiplex PCR reads, TCRdb called clonotypes with MiXCR, one entry per CDR3 protein. The profile covers about 610,000 distinct CDR3 sequences, with about 15% appearing a single time and around 4.5% taken by the ten largest. Sequencing was carried out using blood. Receptors originate from a woman in her thirties or forties with Graves' ophthalmopathy. Each CDR3 is given with its conserved first and last residue. A D gene is named only where the DNA matches it firmly. A clone size is listed for some rows: how often the clone was seen (once, few, many), or a class if it is expanded.

j_gene,v_gene,d_gene,abundance,CDR3nt,CDR3aa
TRBJ2-7,TRBV29-1,NA,many,TGCAGCGTCCGGACGGCCTCCTACGAGCAGTACTTC,CSVRTASYEQYF
TRBJ2-7,TRBV13,NA,many,TGTGCCAGCAGTTCTAATCCGGGCCTAGTAGAGGAGCAGTACTTC,CASSSNPGLVEEQYF
TRBJ2-5,TRBV28,TRBD1,many,TGTGCCAGCAGCCAACAGGGGGTTGGATGGGAGACCCAGTACTTC,CASSQQGVGWETQYF
TRBJ2-5,TRBV11-2,NA,many,TGTGCCAGCAGCTCAACCCGCACTAGCCTCCCTTCTATGGAGACCCAGTACTTC,CASSSTRTSLPSMETQYF
TRBJ2-7,TRBV20-1,NA,many,TGCAGTGCTAGAGATGGGGAGCGGATAGCCTACGAGCAGTACTTC,CSARDGERIAYEQYF
TRBJ2-7,TRBV28,NA,many,TGTGCCAGCAGTTTACCACCCGGCAGGGATGGGTACGAGCAGTACTTC,CASSLPPGRDGYEQYF
TRBJ2-7,TRBV30,TRBD1,many,TGTGCCTGGAGTCTTGGGGACAGCTACGAGCAGTACTTC,CAWSLGDSYEQYF
TRBJ2-7,TRBV9,NA,few,TGTGCCAGCAGCGGTGGGAACCCCTACGAGCAGTACTTC,CASSGGNPYEQYF
TRBJ2-7,TRBV6-1,NA,many,TGTGCCAGCAGTGACCCGGGACTTCAGCCCTACGAGCAGTACTTC,CASSDPGLQPYEQYF
TRBJ1-5,TRBV6-5,TRBD1,NA,TGTGCCAGCAGTTTGGGAGCGGGACAGGGGACTAATCAGCCCCAGCATTTT,CASSLGAGQGTNQPQHF
TRBJ1-1,TRBV20-1,NA,few,TGCAGTGCTAGAGGGACGTCGGGCACTGAAGCTTTCTTT,CSARGTSGTEAFF
TRBJ2-2,TRBV6-1,NA,NA,TGTGCCAGCAGTGAAAGTCAGGAAGGCGGGGAGCTGTTTTTT,CASSESQEGGELFF
TRBJ2-2,TRBV6-4,TRBD2,many,TGTGCCACCTCGGGGACTAGCGGGCCCGCGAACACCGGGGAGCTGTTTTTT,CATSGTSGPANTGELFF
TRBJ2-7,TRBV12-3/TRBV12-4,TRBD1,many,TGTGCCAGCAGCTTAGACAGGGTTGGGGAGCAGTACTTC,CASSLDRVGEQYF
TRBJ1-2,TRBV6-2/TRBV6-3,NA,many,TGTGCCAGCGACGGTGGGGAATTGTTCTATGGCTACACCTTC,CASDGGELFYGYTF
TRBJ2-2,TRBV5-1,NA,many,TGCGCCAGCAGCCCAAGGTTTGACACCGGGGAGCTGTTTTTT,CASSPRFDTGELFF
TRBJ2-7,TRBV19,NA,many,TGTGCCAGTAGTCTCTCAGCCGGAGGCGTGTACGAGCAGTACTTC,CASSLSAGGVYEQYF
TRBJ1-1,TRBV29-1,NA,many,TGCAGCGCTGGGACCATGGGCACTGAAGCTTTCTTT,CSAGTMGTEAFF
TRBJ2-7,TRBV11-2,NA,once,TGTGCCAGCAGCTTTGGGCGGATAAGCTCCTACGAGCAGTACTTC,CASSFGRISSYEQYF
TRBJ2-5,TRBV4-3,TRBD2,many,TGCGCCAGCAGCCAAGATTGGCGGCTAGCGGGAGTCGATGAGACCCAGTACTTC,CASSQDWRLAGVDETQYF
TRBJ1-2,TRBV4-2,TRBD1,many,TGTGCCAGCAGCCCGTACGGACAGGGGATTCATGGCTACACCTTC,CASSPYGQGIHGYTF
TRBJ2-5,TRBV28,TRBD2,NA,TGTGCCAGCAGCGGACTAGCGGCCCGCAGGGGAAAAGAGACCCAGTACTTC,CASSGLAARRGKETQYF
TRBJ2-2,TRBV20-1,NA,many,TGCAGTGCTAGACACCCGAGGGCCTTCGTCGGCGGGGAGCTGTTTTTT,CSARHPRAFVGGELFF
TRBJ2-3,TRBV30,TRBD2,few,TGTGCCTGGAGTGTACCCCCCGGGGGGGATACGCAGTATTTT,CAWSVPPGGDTQYF
TRBJ1-1,TRBV20-1,NA,few,TGCAGTGCTAGAGATCTTGGGCCAAACACTGAAGCTCTCTTT,CSARDLGPNTEALF
TRBJ2-7,TRBV12-5,NA,many,TGTGCTAGTGTGGCGGATTCCTACGAGCAGTACTTC,CASVADSYEQYF
TRBJ1-5,TRBV19,NA,many,TGTGCCAGTAGTATAGATCAAGTGGGCAATCAGCCCCAGCATTTT,CASSIDQVGNQPQHF
TRBJ2-5,TRBV19,NA,many,TGTGCCAGTAGTATGGTCCTAGCGCGCCGCAGAGAGACCCAGTACTTC,CASSMVLARRRETQYF
TRBJ1-5,TRBV18,NA,many,TGTGCCAGCTCACGGGGGGAGGGCAGGCAGCCCCAGCATTTT,CASSRGEGRQPQHF
TRBJ2-3,TRBV2,TRBD1,many,TGTGCCAGCAGGCCGGGACAGGCCTTCACAGATACGCAGTATTTT,CASRPGQAFTDTQYF
TRBJ2-5,TRBV5-8,TRBD1,many,TGTGCCAGCAGCTCCACAGGGGGCGTAAGGTCCAAGACCCAGTACTTC,CASSSTGGVRSKTQYF
TRBJ2-4,TRBV27,NA,many,TGTGCCAGCAGTCCCCGACCGAGCCTAGCCAAAAACATTCAGTACTTC,CASSPRPSLAKNIQYF
TRBJ2-7,TRBV6-2/TRBV6-3,NA,NA,TGTGCCAGCAGTTACGGGGGGGCCGTCTACGAGCAGTACTTC,CASSYGGAVYEQYF
TRBJ2-7,TRBV27,NA,many,TGTGCCAGCTGTCCCGGAGAGGGACCGGGCGAGCAGTACTTC,CASCPGEGPGEQYF
TRBJ2-6,TRBV11-1,NA,NA,TGTGCCAGCAGCTCGGGAGAGCAGTCTGGGGCCAACGTCCTGACTTTC,CASSSGEQSGANVLTF
TRBJ2-7,TRBV30,NA,many,TGTGCCTGGAGACTTCCTGTATTGGGTTTCGAGCAGTACTTC,CAWRLPVLGFEQYF
TRBJ1-5,TRBV6-2/TRBV6-3,NA,many,TGTGCCAGCAGTTACGCAGGTCAGCCCCAGCATTTT,CASSYAGQPQHF
TRBJ1-2,TRBV5-5,NA,NA,TGTGCCAGCAGCTTTGATACCTATGGCTACCCCTTC,CASSFDTYGYPF
TRBJ1-5,TRBV28,TRBD1,many,TGTGCCAGCAGTTTCAGGGGGGCCGACCCTAGCAATCAGCCCCAGCATTTT,CASSFRGADPSNQPQHF
TRBJ2-2,TRBV7-2,NA,many,TGTGCCAGCAGCTTTAGCCTCCTGGGCACCGGGGAGCTGTTTTTT,CASSFSLLGTGELFF